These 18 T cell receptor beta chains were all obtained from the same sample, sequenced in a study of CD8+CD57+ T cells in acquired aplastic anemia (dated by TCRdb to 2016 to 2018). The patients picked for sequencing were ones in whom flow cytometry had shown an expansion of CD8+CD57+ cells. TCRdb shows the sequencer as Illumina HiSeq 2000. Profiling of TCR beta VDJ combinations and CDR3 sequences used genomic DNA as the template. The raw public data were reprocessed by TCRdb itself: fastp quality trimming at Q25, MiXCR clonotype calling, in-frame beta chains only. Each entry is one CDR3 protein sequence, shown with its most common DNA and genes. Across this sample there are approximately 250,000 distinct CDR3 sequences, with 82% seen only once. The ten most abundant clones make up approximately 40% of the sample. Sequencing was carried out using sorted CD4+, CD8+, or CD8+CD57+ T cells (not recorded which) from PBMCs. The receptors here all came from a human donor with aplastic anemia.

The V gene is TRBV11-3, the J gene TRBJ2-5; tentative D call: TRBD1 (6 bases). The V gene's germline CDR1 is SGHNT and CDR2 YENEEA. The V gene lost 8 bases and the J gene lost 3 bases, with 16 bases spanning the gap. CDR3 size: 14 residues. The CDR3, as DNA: TGTGCCAGCTCAAGACAGGCCAACGAAGAGACCCAGTACTTC. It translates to CASSRQANEETQYF.

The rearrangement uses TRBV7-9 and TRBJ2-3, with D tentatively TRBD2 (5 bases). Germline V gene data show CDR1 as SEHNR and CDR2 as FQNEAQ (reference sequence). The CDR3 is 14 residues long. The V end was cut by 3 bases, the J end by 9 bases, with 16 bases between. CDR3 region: CASSFPGSRGTQYF. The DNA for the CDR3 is TGTGCCAGCAGCTTTCCGGGAAGTCGCGGGACGCAGTATTTT.

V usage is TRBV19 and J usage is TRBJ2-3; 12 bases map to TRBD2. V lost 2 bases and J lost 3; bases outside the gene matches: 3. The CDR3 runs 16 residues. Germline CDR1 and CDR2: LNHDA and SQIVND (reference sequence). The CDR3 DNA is TGTGCCAGTAGTATATTACTAGCGGGGGGAACAGATACGCAGTATTTT. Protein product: CASSILLAGGTDTQYF.

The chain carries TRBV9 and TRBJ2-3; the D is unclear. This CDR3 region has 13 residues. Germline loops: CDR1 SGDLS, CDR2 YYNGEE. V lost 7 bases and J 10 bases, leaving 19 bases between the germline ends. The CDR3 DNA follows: TGTGCCAGCGGGGAAGGTGGCAACATTCCGCAGTATTTT. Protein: CASGEGGNIPQYF. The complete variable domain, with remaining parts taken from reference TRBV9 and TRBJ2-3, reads DSGVTQTPKHLITATGQRVTLRCSPRSGDLSVYWYQQSLDQGLQFLIQYYNGEERAKGNILERFSAQQFPDLHSELNLSSLELGDSALYFCASGEGGNIPQYFGPGTRLTVL.

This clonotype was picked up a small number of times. In DNA form, the CDR3 reads TGTGCCAGCACTGCCCGGGTGACAGATACGCAGTATTTT. This encodes CASTARVTDTQYF. V usage is TRBV2 and J usage is TRBJ2-3; the D is unclear. With 7 bases removed from V and 3 bases from J, the gap between germline ends came to 11 bases. Germline loops: CDR1 SNHLY, CDR2 FYNNEI. This CDR3 comprises 13 residues.

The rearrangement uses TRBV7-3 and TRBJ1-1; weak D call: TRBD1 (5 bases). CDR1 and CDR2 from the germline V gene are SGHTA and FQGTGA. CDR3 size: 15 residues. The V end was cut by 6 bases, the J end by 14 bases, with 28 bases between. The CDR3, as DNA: TGTGCCAGCAGTTCTGGCGGGACTTGGGGAGAGAACCAGTTCTTT. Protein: CASSSGGTWGENQFF.

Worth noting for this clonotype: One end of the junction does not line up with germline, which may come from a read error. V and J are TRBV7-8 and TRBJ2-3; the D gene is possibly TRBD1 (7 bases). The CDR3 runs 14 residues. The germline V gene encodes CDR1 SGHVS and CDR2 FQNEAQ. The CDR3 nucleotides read TGTGCCAGCAGCTTTCCGGGAGACGGGACAGCCCTTTCCTTT. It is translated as CASSFPGDGTALSF.

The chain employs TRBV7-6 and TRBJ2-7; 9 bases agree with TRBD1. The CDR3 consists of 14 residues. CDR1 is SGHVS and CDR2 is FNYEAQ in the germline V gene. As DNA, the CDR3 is TGTGCCAGCAGCGCTCACAGGGGGCCCTCACCCCTCCACGTC. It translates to CASSAHRGPSPLHV.

DNA of the CDR3: TGTGCCAGCAGCCCACAGGGAGGGGACAACGAGCAGTCCCAGTATTTT. Residues: CASSPQGGDNEQSQYF. The gene calls are TRBV7-9 and TRBJ2-3; possibly TRBD2 for D (7 bases). Germline V lookup: CDR1 SEHNR, CDR2 FQNEAQ (reference sequence). The V and J ends lost 5 bases and 12 bases respectively, with 27 bases between them. CDR3 length: 16 residues.

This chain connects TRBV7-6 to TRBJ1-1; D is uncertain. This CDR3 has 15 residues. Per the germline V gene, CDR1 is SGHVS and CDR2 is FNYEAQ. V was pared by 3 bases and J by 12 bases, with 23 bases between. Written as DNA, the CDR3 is TGTGCCAGCAGCTTGGATTTCTATAATACACCCCTCCCTTTCTTT. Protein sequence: CASSLDFYNTPLPFF.

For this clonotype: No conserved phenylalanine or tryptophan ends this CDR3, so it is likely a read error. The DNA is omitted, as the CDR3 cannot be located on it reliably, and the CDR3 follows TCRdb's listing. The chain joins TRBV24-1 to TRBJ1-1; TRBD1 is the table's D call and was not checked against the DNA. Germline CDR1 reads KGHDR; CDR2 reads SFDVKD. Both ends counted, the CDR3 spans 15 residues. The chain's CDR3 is CASSVDQTGNTEATI.

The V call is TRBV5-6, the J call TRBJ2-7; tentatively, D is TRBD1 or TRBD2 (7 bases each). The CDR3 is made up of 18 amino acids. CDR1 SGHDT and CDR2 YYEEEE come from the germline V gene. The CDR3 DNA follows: TGTGCCAGCAGCTTGGAGCGGGACGGGACAGCCCTTTCCTACGAGCAGCACGTC. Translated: CASSLERDGTALSYEQHV.

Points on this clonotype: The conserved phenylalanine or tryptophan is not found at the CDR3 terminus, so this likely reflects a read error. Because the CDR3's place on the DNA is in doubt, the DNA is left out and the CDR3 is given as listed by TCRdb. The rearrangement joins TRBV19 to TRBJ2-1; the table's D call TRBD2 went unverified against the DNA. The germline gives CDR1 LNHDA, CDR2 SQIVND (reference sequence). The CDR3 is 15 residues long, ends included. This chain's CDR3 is CASSIASGAYNEPLC.

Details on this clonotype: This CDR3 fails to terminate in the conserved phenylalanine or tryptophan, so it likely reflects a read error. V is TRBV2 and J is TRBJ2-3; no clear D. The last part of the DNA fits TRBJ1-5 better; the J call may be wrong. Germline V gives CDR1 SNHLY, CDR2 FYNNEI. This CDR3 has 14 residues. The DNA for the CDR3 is TGTGCCAGCAGTGTGGCGGGTAGCAATCAGCCCCAGCATTCT. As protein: CASSVAGSNQPQHS.

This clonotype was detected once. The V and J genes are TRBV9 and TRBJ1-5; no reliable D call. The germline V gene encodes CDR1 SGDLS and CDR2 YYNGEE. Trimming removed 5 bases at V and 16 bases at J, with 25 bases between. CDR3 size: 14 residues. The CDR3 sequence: CASSESSNTQPYHF. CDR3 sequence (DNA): TGTGCCAGCAGTGAGTCGTCAAACACGCAGCCCTATCATTTT.

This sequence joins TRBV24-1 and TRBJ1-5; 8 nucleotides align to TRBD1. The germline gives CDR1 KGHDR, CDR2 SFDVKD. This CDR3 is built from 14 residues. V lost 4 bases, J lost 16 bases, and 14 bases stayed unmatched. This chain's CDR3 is CATSEQDRAQWLHF. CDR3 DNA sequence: TGTGCCACCAGTGAACAGGACAGGGCTCAGTGGCTACATTTT.

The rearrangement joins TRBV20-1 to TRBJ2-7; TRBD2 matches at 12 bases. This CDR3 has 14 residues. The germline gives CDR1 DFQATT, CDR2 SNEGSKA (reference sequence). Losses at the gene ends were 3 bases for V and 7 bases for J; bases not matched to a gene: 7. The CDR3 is CSASRLAGVGEQYF. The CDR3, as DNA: TGCAGTGCTAGCCGACTAGCGGGAGTAGGTGAGCAGTACTTC.

CDR3 coding DNA: TGTGCCAGCAGCTCCGCGGGTAGGGATGGGCAGTTCTTCCTGACTTTC. This codes for CASSSAGRDGQFFLTF. V usage is TRBV7-2 and J usage is TRBJ2-6, with D perhaps matching TRBD2 (5 bases). Between the trimmed V and J ends, which lost 4 bases and 14 bases, there was a span of 24 bases. CDR1 and CDR2 from the germline V gene are SGHTA and FQGNSA. The CDR3 consists of 16 residues.